This TCR beta chain was documented in a study of cytomegalovirus exposure and HLA in healthy donors. PCR amplification relied on 60 Vbeta primers (plus 13 Jbeta primers). Produced via immunoSEQ multiplex PCR; TCRdb's table is partial and in-frame only. Here the sample spans approximately 100,000 clones, about 80% being singletons. The germline V gene has CDR1 MNHNY and CDR2 SVGAGI (reference sequence). This CDR3 contains 10 residues. This clone was detected only once. At one of its ends the junction is not consistent with the germline gene, which may arise from a read error. The chain joins TRBV6-6 to TRBJ2-7; D might be TRBD2 (5 bases). The sequencing input was PBMCs. The receptor was derived from a female donor in good health and CMV-seropositive. As DNA, the CDR3 is TGTGCCAGCAGCCAAGGGCCGCGAGGGTTC. It encodes CASSQGPRGF.